This T cell receptor (beta chain) was documented in a study of OX40 agonist ivuxolimab in advanced cancers. Details on this clone: Its antigen is undetermined.

Study observations and caveats: CD4+ T cells averaged fewer expanded clones than CD8+ T cells. Low levels of normalized T-cell clonal expansion also appeared in some nonresponders.

Using immunoSEQ multiplex PCR, the repertoire was profiled, and TCRdb retains in-frame clones only, with some absent. This sample yields about 56,000 clones, of which around 90% are seen a single time; 20% to 25% belongs to the top ten. Trimming removed 2 bases from V and 3 bases from J, with 14 bases in between. CDR1 is SGDLS and CDR2 is YYNGEE in the germline V gene. The CDR3 totals 15 residues. The V gene is TRBV9, the J gene TRBJ1-2, with TRBD1 as a possible D gene (5 bases). This sequence was found in an adult with an advanced solid tumor such as melanoma, head and neck, liver or kidney cancer. This specimen consisted of CD4+ or CD8+ T cells sorted from blood, obtained in a trial of the OX40 agonist ivuxolimab. The CDR3 nucleotides are TGTGCCAGCAGCGTCGGCGACTCGGGGCACTATGGCTACACCTTC. Translation gives CASSVGDSGHYGYTF. Full variable domain (outside the CDR3, taken from reference TRBV9 and TRBJ1-2): DSGVTQTPKHLITATGQRVTLRCSPRSGDLSVYWYQQSLDQGLQFLIQYYNGEERAKGNILERFSAQQFPDLHSELNLSSLELGDSALYFCASSVGDSGHYGYTFGSGTRLTVV.